The rows below give T cell receptor beta chains drawn from one sample of a study of beta chain features in type 1 diabetes. Some clones are missing from TCRdb's copy, which holds only in-frame ones; the method was immunoSEQ multiplex PCR. The repertoire includes approximately 730,000 clones, 13% of them detected once, and less than 0.025% sits in the top ten. Material: naive CD4+ T cells from blood. These receptor sequences come from a man aged 18-30 years with type 1 diabetes. Both conserved end residues are trimmed from each CDR3. Not all rows give a size; the values are once, few, many and, for expanded clones, a class.

CDR3 | J | size | V
SVNGLKGAEAF | TRBJ1-1 | few | TRBV29-1
ASSRAGTGPGREF | TRBJ2-1 | few | TRBV2
SAGAGATNEKLF | TRBJ1-4 | few | TRBV29-1
ASGGDRGPSGYT | TRBJ1-2 | NA | TRBV2
SVEKRTATRETQY | TRBJ2-5 | few | TRBV29-1
AFTGGQETQY | TRBJ2-5 | NA | TRBV30
ASSFPSGANVLT | TRBJ2-6 | few | TRBV11-2
ASSKFDTGYAF | TRBJ1-1 | few | TRBV19
SVDGGPTDTQY | TRBJ2-3 | NA | TRBV29-1
ASSRRTGARELYEQY | TRBJ2-7 | NA | TRBV5-1
ASSRSGLAGGEVQF | TRBJ2-1 | NA | TRBV4-2
SVVKTGGNTEAF | TRBJ1-1 | few | TRBV29-1
ASKTTVNTEAF | TRBJ1-1 | few | TRBV19
ASSHRKGQGNTGELF | TRBJ2-2 | NA | TRBV23-1
ASSYQTPGTATDTQY | TRBJ2-3 | NA | TRBV5-1
ASSVGTLYNEQF | TRBJ2-1 | NA | TRBV9
ASTKLPDSPYEQY | TRBJ2-7 | few | TRBV6-5
AWSYGEGEQY | TRBJ2-7 | NA | TRBV30
SVERGTIY | TRBJ1-3 | NA | TRBV29-1
ASSSTGTELDEQY | TRBJ2-7 | NA | TRBV5-1